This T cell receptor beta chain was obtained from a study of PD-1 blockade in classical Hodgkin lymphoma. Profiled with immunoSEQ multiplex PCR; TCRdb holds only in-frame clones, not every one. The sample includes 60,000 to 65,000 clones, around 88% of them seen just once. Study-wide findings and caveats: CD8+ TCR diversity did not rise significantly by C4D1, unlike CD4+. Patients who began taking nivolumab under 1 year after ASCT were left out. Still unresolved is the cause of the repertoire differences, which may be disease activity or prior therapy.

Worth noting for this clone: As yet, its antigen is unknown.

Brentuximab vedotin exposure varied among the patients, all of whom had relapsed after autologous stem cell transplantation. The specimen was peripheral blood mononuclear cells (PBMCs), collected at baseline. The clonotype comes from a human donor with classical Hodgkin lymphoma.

The CDR3 nucleotides read TGTGCCAGCAGCGTAGGGCTTCAGGGTTCTAGGCCCGGCACTGAAGCTTTCTTT. It codes for CASSVGLQGSRPGTEAFF. The J gene is TRBJ1-1, the V gene TRBV9; D is possibly TRBD1 (5 bases). This CDR3 has 18 amino acids. V shed 0 bases and J shed 4 bases, with 22 bases lying between them. Germline V gene data show CDR1 as SGDLS and CDR2 as YYNGEE.